One and the same sample provided the 22 T cell receptor beta chains below, sequenced in a study of PD-1 blockade in classical Hodgkin lymphoma. Method: immunoSEQ multiplex PCR; TCRdb's copy keeps in-frame clones and lacks some. Altogether some 150,000 clones are present, less than 80% being singletons, with the ten largest covering 9.2%. Relapse after autologous stem cell transplantation occurred in every patient, and brentuximab vedotin exposure varied. The sequencing here drew on peripheral blood mononuclear cells (PBMCs), taken before the second cycle of nivolumab. These receptors were obtained from a human donor with classical Hodgkin lymphoma.

The chain links TRBV6-6 to TRBJ2-7, with TRBD2 matching over 10 bases. The V gene's germline CDR1 is MNHNY and CDR2 SVGAGI (reference sequence). The CDR3 totals 15 residues. V lost 7 bases to trimming and J lost 0 bases; unmatched junction nucleotides: 6. CDR3 region: CASTHSGGSSYEQYF. CDR3 coding DNA: TGTGCCAGCACCCATAGCGGGGGGAGCTCCTACGAGCAGTACTTC.

The chain combines TRBV7-9 with TRBJ2-7; 14 bases map to TRBD2. Germline V CDR1 and CDR2: SEHNR, FQNEAQ (reference sequence). V trimming: 0 bases; J trimming: 5 bases; junction bases outside the gene matches: 3. CDR3 length equals 16 residues. In DNA form, the CDR3 reads TGTGCCAGCAGCTTAGCCCGACTAGCGGGGGGGCACGAGCAGTACTTC. Amino acid sequence: CASSLARLAGGHEQYF.

The chain links TRBV18 to TRBJ1-1; D is ambiguous. V dropped 0 bases and J dropped 0 bases, with 11 bases sitting between them. Germline V gene data show CDR1 as KGHSH and CDR2 as LQKENI. CDR3 length: 16 residues. CDR3 sequence (DNA): TGTGCCAGCTCACCACCGGTTCTGGGATTGAACACTGAAGCTTTCTTT. This sequence encodes CASSPPVLGLNTEAFF. Combining the CDR3 with reference TRBV18 and TRBJ1-1 gives the whole variable domain NAGVMQNPRHLVRRRGQEARLRCSPMKGHSHVYWYRQLPEEGLKFMVYLQKENIIDESGMPKERFSAEFPKEGPSILRIQQVVRGDSAAYFCASSPPVLGLNTEAFFGQGTRLTVV.

In its sample, this clone was seen a few times. This chain uses TRBV10-3 with TRBJ1-4; a possible D gene is TRBD1 (5 bases). This CDR3 contains 16 residues. The germline gives CDR1 ENHRY, CDR2 SYGVKD. V was cut by 5 bases and J by 3 bases, with 16 bases left in between. The CDR3 coding sequence is TGTGCCATCAGTAGGACACAGGCTGGGCCTAATGAAAAACTGTTTTTT. Encoded protein: CAISRTQAGPNEKLFF.

The chain joins TRBV6-5 to TRBJ1-1, with unresolved D. The germline CDR1 and CDR2 sequences are MNHEY and SVGAGI. The V end lost 6 bases, the J end lost 0 bases, and 11 bases lay between the germline ends. The CDR3 runs 14 residues. The CDR3 coding sequence is TGTGCCAGCAGCCGACGGAGGGTGAACACTGAAGCTTTCTTT. It translates to CASSRRRVNTEAFF.

The chain carries TRBV7-9 and TRBJ2-3; D is uncertain. The V gene lost 3 bases and the J gene lost 1 base, with 11 bases spanning the gap. CDR3 length: 15 residues. CDR1 and CDR2 from the germline V gene are SEHNR and FQNEAQ (reference sequence). CDR3 in amino acids: CASSFNYPGTDTQYF. The CDR3 DNA sequence: TGTGCCAGCAGCTTCAACTACCCGGGCACAGATACGCAGTATTTT.

J is TRBJ1-1 and V is TRBV7-9, with 10 bases that match TRBD1. Germline CDR1 SEHNR, CDR2 FQNEAQ (reference sequence). After removal of 3 bases from V and 8 bases from J, the junction contained 0 bases not matched to a gene. This CDR3 has 12 amino acids. The CDR3 nucleotides are TGTGCCAGCAGCTTGACAGGGGGCGAAGCTTTCTTT. Translated, it gives CASSLTGGEAFF. Complete variable domain (other parts from reference TRBV7-9 and TRBJ1-1): DTGVSQNPRHKITKRGQNVTFRCDPISEHNRLYWYRQTLGQGPEFLTYFQNEAQLEKSRLLSDRFSAERPKGSFSTLEIQRTEQGDSAMYLCASSLTGGEAFFGQGTRLTVV.

This chain joins TRBV28 and TRBJ2-5; TRBD1 might be the D (5 bases). Germline V gene sequence: CDR1 MDHEN, CDR2 SYDVKM. The CDR3 is made up of 15 amino acids. Trimming cost V 5 bases and J 1 base, with 14 bases left between them. The CDR3 sequence is CASSGRKGIQETQYF. CDR3 nucleotides: TGTGCCAGCAGTGGTCGGAAGGGGATCCAAGAGACCCAGTACTTC.

On this clone: Other DNA sequences in this specimen translate into the identical CDR3. This sequence joins TRBV19 and TRBJ2-3; no firm D call. The CDR3 sequence is 14 residues long. With 0 bases removed from V and 0 bases from J, the gap between germline ends came to 4 bases. CDR1 is LNHDA, CDR2 SQIVND, per germline (reference sequence). CDR3: CASSIDHSTDTQYF. The CDR3 bases are TGTGCCAGTAGTATAGATCATAGCACAGATACGCAGTATTTT. The whole variable domain, filled in from reference TRBV19 and TRBJ2-3, reads DGGITQSPKYLFRKEGQNVTLSCEQNLNHDAMYWYRQDPGQGLRLIYYSQIVNDFQKGDIAEGYSVSREKKESFPLTVTSAQKNPTAFYLCASSIDHSTDTQYFGPGTRLTVL.

The CDR3: CASRPGLSGNTIYF. The DNA of the CDR3 is TGTGCCAGCAGGCCCGGACTCTCTGGAAACACCATATATTTT. The V gene is TRBV28, the J gene TRBJ1-3; D is uncertain. The V gene's germline CDR1 is MDHEN and CDR2 SYDVKM. This CDR3 has 14 amino acids. V lost 6 bases, J lost 0 bases, and 9 bases lay in between.

V is TRBV7-8 and J is TRBJ2-5; TRBD1 might be the D (6 bases). Germline V gene sequence: CDR1 SGHVS, CDR2 FQNEAQ. The CDR3 is made up of 12 amino acids. Trimming stripped 2 bases from V and 9 bases from J, with 10 bases between. CDR3 loop: CASSLQGSAQYF. The CDR3, as DNA: TGTGCCAGCAGCTTACAGGGGAGCGCCCAGTACTTC.

The genes are TRBV2 and TRBJ2-3; D is ambiguous. Between the trimmed V and J ends, which lost 3 bases and 9 bases, there was a span of 4 bases. This CDR3 has 10 residues. Per the germline V gene, CDR1 is SNHLY and CDR2 is FYNNEI. DNA for the CDR3: TGTGCCAGCAGTGACGGGACGCAGTATTTT. This translates into CASSDGTQYF.

The V gene is TRBV6-5, the J gene TRBJ1-1; perhaps TRBD1 as D (5 bases). V lost 6 bases, J lost 0 bases, and 11 bases lay in between. CDR1 is MNHEY and CDR2 is SVGAGI in the germline V gene. The CDR3 sequence is 14 residues long. The CDR3 region has the DNA TGTGCCAGCAGGGGGGGGATATTGAACACTGAAGCTTTCTTT. This encodes CASRGGILNTEAFF.

This chain joins TRBV18 and TRBJ1-5; D gene ambiguous. The CDR3 extends over 13 amino acids. The germline V gene has CDR1 KGHSH and CDR2 LQKENI. V lost 2 bases and J 4 bases, leaving 6 bases between the germline ends. This CDR3 is CASSPGVNQPQHF. CDR3 sequence (DNA): TGTGCCAGCTCACCAGGGGTAAATCAGCCCCAGCATTTT.

This sequence joins TRBV5-8 and TRBJ2-7; a weak D match, TRBD2 (5 bases). The CDR3 covers 15 residues. Germline CDR1 is SGHTS and CDR2 is YDEGEE. Trimming removed 0 bases from V and 3 bases from J, with 13 bases in between. This chain's CDR3 is CASSLDAGVYYEQYF. In DNA, the CDR3 is TGTGCCAGCAGCTTGGACGCCGGGGTTTACTACGAGCAGTACTTC.

This clone was counted many times. V is TRBV28 and J is TRBJ2-2; no reliable D call. Germline CDR1 is MDHEN and CDR2 is SYDVKM. There are 14 residues in the CDR3. V was trimmed by 6 bases and J by 2 bases, leaving 10 bases between them. DNA for the CDR3: TGTGCCAGCAGGACCCCCTCTAACACCGGGGAGCTGTTTTTT. It encodes CASRTPSNTGELFF.

As regards this clone: The same CDR3 is also encoded by other DNA sequences in this sample. The V call is TRBV27, the J call TRBJ2-6, with D uncertain. V lost 6 bases, J lost 0 bases, and 0 bases lay in between. The CDR3 covers 12 residues. Germline loops: CDR1 MNHEY, CDR2 SMNVEV (reference sequence). CDR3 protein: CASSSGANVLTF. CDR3 nucleotides: TGTGCCAGCAGCTCTGGGGCCAACGTCCTGACTTTC.

V is TRBV5-1 and J is TRBJ2-7; D may be TRBD1 (6 bases). There are 16 residues in the CDR3. V was shortened by 5 bases and J by 4 bases, with 22 bases between the two germline ends. CDR1 and CDR2 from the germline V gene are SGHRS and YFSETQ. CDR3 sequence: CASRFFTGTPTYEQYF. The DNA for the CDR3 is TGCGCCAGCAGATTTTTCACGGGGACACCTACTTACGAGCAGTACTTC.

The V and J genes are TRBV5-6 and TRBJ1-5, with D unclear. V lost 3 bases and J 0 bases, leaving 13 bases between the germline ends. This CDR3 is built from 16 residues. Germline values: CDR1 SGHDT, CDR2 YYEEEE. This CDR3 reads CASSSYWTDSNQPQHF. CDR3 bases: TGTGCCAGCAGCTCGTATTGGACGGATAGCAATCAGCCCCAGCATTTT.

The genes are TRBV28 and TRBJ2-3, with 11 bases matching TRBD2. The CDR3 length is 16 residues. V shed 3 bases and J 1 base; nucleotides not matched to a gene: 3. CDR1 and CDR2 from the germline V gene are MDHEN and SYDVKM. The CDR3 nucleotides read TGTGCCAGCAGTTTCCCGGGACTAGCGGGCACAGATACGCAGTATTTT. This codes for CASSFPGLAGTDTQYF. Complete variable domain (other parts from reference TRBV28 and TRBJ2-3): DVKVTQSSRYLVKRTGEKVFLECVQDMDHENMFWYRQDPGLGLRLIYFSYDVKMKEKGDIPEGYSVSREKKERFSLILESASTNQTSMYLCASSFPGLAGTDTQYFGPGTRLTVL.

V usage is TRBV4-3 and J usage is TRBJ2-5, with D possibly TRBD2 on 5 matching bases. The end of the DNA is better explained by TRBJ2-7, so the J call may be wrong. The CDR3 length is 16 residues. CDR1 and CDR2 (germline): LGHNA, YSLEER. Here the CDR3 DNA reads TGCGCCAGCAGCCAAGATTACCCTGGGAGCTCCTACGAGCAGTACTTC. Its protein is CASSQDYPGSSYEQYF.

This clone was detected a few times. CDR3 DNA: TGTGCCAGCAGTAATACAGGGAATCAGCCCCAGCATTTT. This encodes CASSNTGNQPQHF. The rearrangement links TRBV6-1 to TRBJ1-5, with D maybe TRBD1 (6 bases). The ends were cut back, 5 bases at V and 4 bases at J, with 9 bases in the middle. This CDR3 comprises 13 residues. The germline gives CDR1 MNHNS, CDR2 SASEGT.